This TCR beta chain was found in a study of shared clonotypes between healthy human individuals. Clones were read by immunoSEQ multiplex PCR, and TCRdb kept only the in-frame ones, dropping some. The sample lists 2 million to 2.5 million clones, nearly 97% occurring once. The CDR3 extends over 13 amino acids. Germline V CDR1 and CDR2: GTSNPN, SVGIG (reference sequence). The V gene lost 0 bases and the J gene lost 6 bases, with 11 bases spanning the gap. CD4+ cells underwent separation, giving CD45RA+ naive and CD45RA-negative memory subsets. The chain combines TRBV30 with TRBJ1-2, with D perhaps matching TRBD1 (5 bases). The sequenced sample was naive CD4+ T cells sorted from blood. Subset specified: CD45RA+ positively selected. This clonotype originated in a man between 18 and 35 years old in good health. CDR3 protein: CAWSVLGTHGYTF. In DNA, the CDR3 is TGTGCCTGGAGTGTACTGGGGACCCATGGCTACACCTTC.